Here is one T cell receptor beta chain with its context. The antigen is undetermined. The data belong to a study of OX40 agonist ivuxolimab in advanced cancers. Overall study findings and caveats: Both blood CD4+ and CD8+ T cells showed clonal growth by week 6 at 0.1 to 3.0 mg/kg. Average numbers of expanded clones were greater in CD8+ T cells than in CD4+.

The data were produced by immunoSEQ multiplex PCR, yet TCRdb's version contains in-frame clones alone and is incomplete. The repertoire holds roughly 64,000 clones, approximately 90% seen once, with roughly an eighth in the top ten. The sequences come from CD4+ or CD8+ T cells sorted from blood, collected in a trial of the OX40 agonist ivuxolimab. This receptor was obtained from an adult with an advanced solid tumor such as melanoma, head and neck, liver or kidney cancer.

CDR3 coding DNA: TGTGCCAGCGCTAGGGACAAGCTAAGGGGTCAGCCCCAGCATTTT. This encodes CASARDKLRGQPQHF. The chain combines TRBV2 with TRBJ1-5; possible D gene TRBD1, 6 bases. Germline loops: CDR1 SNHLY, CDR2 FYNNEI. Trimming pared 8 bases from V and 6 bases from J, leaving 20 bases between. This CDR3 comprises 15 residues.